This paragraph reports one T cell receptor (beta chain). Profiled with immunoSEQ multiplex PCR; TCRdb holds only in-frame clones, not every one. The sample has about 64,000 clones, around nine tenths seen once; the top ten hold roughly 1.5%. The data were taken from a study of T cell changes during pregnancy in multiple sclerosis. The CDR3 is made up of 15 amino acids. V was pared by 2 bases and J by 1 base, with 9 bases between. Germline V gene lookup returns CDR1 SNHLY and CDR2 FYNNEI. This chain links TRBV2 with TRBJ1-5, with D hard to call. This TCR came from a female donor with multiple sclerosis, enrolled in a pregnancy study. The specimen comprised peripheral blood, sampled in the second trimester of pregnancy. CDR3 sequence: CASSENRVSNQPQHF. In nucleotides, the CDR3 is TGTGCCAGCAGTGAAAACAGAGTAAGCAATCAGCCCCAGCATTTT. The full variable domain, rest sourced from reference TRBV2 and TRBJ1-5, is EPEVTQTPSHQVTQMGQEVILRCVPISNHLYFYWYRQILGQKVEFLVSFYNNEISEKSEIFDDQFSVERPDGSNFTLKIRSTKLEDSAMYFCASSENRVSNQPQHFGDGTRLSIL.